What follows are 13 T cell receptor beta chains derived from one specimen sequenced in a study of blood T cell repertoires in COVID-19. Generated by immunoSEQ multiplex PCR, the TCRdb table keeps only in-frame clones and is missing some. The sample lists 120,000 or so clones; around two thirds were seen once. The sequenced material came from peripheral blood. All receptors derive from a woman in her 70s with acute or convalescent COVID-19.

CDR3 loop: CASSGRDRRLYEQYF. CDR3 nucleotides: TGTGCCAGCAGTGGCAGGGACAGACGACTATACGAGCAGTACTTC. The V gene is TRBV2, the J gene TRBJ2-7, with TRBD1 matching 7 bases. With V trimmed by 4 bases and J by 4 bases, 10 bases remained unmatched. The V gene's germline CDR1 is SNHLY and CDR2 FYNNEI. This CDR3 spans 15 amino acids.

The chain couples TRBV7-2 to TRBJ1-2; a weak D match, TRBD1 (6 bases). The CDR3 loop spans 14 amino acids. The germline V gene encodes CDR1 SGHTA and CDR2 FQGNSA. The ends were cut back, 5 bases at V and 4 bases at J, with 14 bases in the middle. The DNA of the CDR3 is TGTGCCAGCAGCCCACCTACAGGGATCTATGGCTACACCTTC. This sequence encodes CASSPPTGIYGYTF.

The gene calls are TRBV5-1 and TRBJ2-1; 9 nucleotides align to TRBD2. The trim removed 0 bases at V and 5 bases at J, leaving 3 bases unmatched. Germline V CDR1 and CDR2: SGHRS, YFSETQ. The CDR3 loop spans 15 amino acids. CDR3: CASSLGASGNNEQFF. CDR3 DNA: TGCGCCAGCAGCTTGGGAGCTAGCGGGAACAATGAGCAGTTCTTC.

J is TRBJ1-2 and V is TRBV4-2, with TRBD1 identical over 10 bases. The germline V gene has CDR1 LGHNA and CDR2 YNFKEQ. V shed 2 bases, J shed 8 bases, and the junction held 5 bases outside the gene matches. This CDR3 comprises 14 residues. Here the CDR3 reads CASSQTGTGVGYTF. The CDR3 DNA reads as TGTGCCAGCAGCCAAACCGGGACAGGGGTAGGCTACACCTTC.

The V and J genes are TRBV5-4 and TRBJ2-7; 12 nucleotides line up with TRBD2. J lost 0 bases, V lost 2 bases, and 9 bases had no gene match. This CDR3 comprises 18 residues. Germline lookup yields CDR1 SGHNT and CDR2 YYREEE (reference sequence). The CDR3 bases are TGTGCCAGCAGCTTCGGACTAGCGGGGTTACCAAGCTCCTACGAGCAGTACTTC. Protein product: CASSFGLAGLPSSYEQYF.

This chain connects TRBV7-2 to TRBJ2-3; TRBD2 matches at 9 bases. Germline CDR1 is SGHTA and CDR2 is FQGNSA. The J segment lost 7 bases and the V segment lost 5 bases, leaving 16 bases of the junction unmatched. CDR3 length: 17 amino acids. CDR3 region: CASSTAVGAGGGNTQYF. The CDR3 nucleotides are TGTGCCAGCAGCACCGCCGTCGGGGCGGGGGGGGGAAATACGCAGTATTTT.

This clone appeared a few times. Here the CDR3 DNA reads TGCGCCAGCGCCGGAGGGACCTCCTACGAGCAGTACTTC. It is translated as CASAGGTSYEQYF. The chain recombines TRBV4-3 with TRBJ2-7, with D tentatively TRBD2 (6 bases). In germline, CDR1 is LGHNA, CDR2 YSLEER. V was cut by 8 bases and J by 0 bases, with 11 bases left in between. The CDR3 covers 13 residues.

The genes are TRBV2 and TRBJ2-1; TRBD2 matches at 10 bases. The CDR3 covers 15 residues. Germline V gene data show CDR1 as SNHLY and CDR2 as FYNNEI. The trim removed 7 bases at V and 8 bases at J, leaving 11 bases unmatched. CDR3 coding DNA: TGTGCCAGCACGGGTTGGGCTAGCGGGGGCTATGAGCAGTTCTTC. It specifies CASTGWASGGYEQFF. Complete variable domain (other parts from reference TRBV2 and TRBJ2-1): EPEVTQTPSHQVTQMGQEVILRCVPISNHLYFYWYRQILGQKVEFLVSFYNNEISEKSEIFDDQFSVERPDGSNFTLKIRSTKLEDSAMYFCASTGWASGGYEQFFGPGTRLTVL.

The table lists this clone with a few counts. J is TRBJ1-5 and V is TRBV28, with D uncertain. Germline V lookup: CDR1 MDHEN, CDR2 SYDVKM. V was trimmed by 7 bases and J by 4 bases, leaving 14 bases between them. This CDR3 spans 14 amino acids. This CDR3 reads CASTFEGRNQPQHF. The CDR3 region has the DNA TGTGCCAGCACCTTCGAGGGAAGGAATCAGCCCCAGCATTTT.

In its sample, this clone was seen once. The genes are TRBV2 and TRBJ1-1; 10 bases fit TRBD1. CDR1 is SNHLY and CDR2 is FYNNEI in the germline V gene. After removal of 0 bases from V and 6 bases from J, the junction contained 4 bases not matched to a gene. The CDR3 is 15 amino acids. This CDR3 is CASSEADRGRPEAFF. As DNA, the CDR3 is TGTGCCAGCAGTGAAGCCGACAGGGGGCGTCCTGAAGCTTTCTTT. Full variable domain (remainder filled in from reference TRBV2 and TRBJ1-1): EPEVTQTPSHQVTQMGQEVILRCVPISNHLYFYWYRQILGQKVEFLVSFYNNEISEKSEIFDDQFSVERPDGSNFTLKIRSTKLEDSAMYFCASSEADRGRPEAFFGQGTRLTVV.

This clone was seen only once. The chain joins TRBV30 to TRBJ1-2; the D gene is possibly TRBD1 (6 bases). The germline V gene encodes CDR1 GTSNPN and CDR2 SVGIG (reference sequence). The V gene lost 2 bases and the J gene lost 7 bases, with 11 bases spanning the gap. The CDR3 extends over 12 amino acids. Here the CDR3 reads CAWSIPGAGYTF. In nucleotides, the CDR3 is TGTGCCTGGAGTATTCCAGGGGCTGGCTACACCTTC.

The rearrangement joins TRBV9 to TRBJ2-2; 10 nucleotides agree with TRBD2. Germline CDR1 SGDLS, CDR2 YYNGEE. This CDR3 is 15 amino acids long. Trimming at V came to 4 bases and at J to 7 bases, leaving 7 bases not matched to a gene. In DNA, the CDR3 is TGTGCCAGCAGCCAAAGCGGGAGGGCCCACGGGGAGCTGTTTTTT. Translated, it gives CASSQSGRAHGELFF.

This clone was counted many times. The chain recombines TRBV2 with TRBJ2-7; 8 bases are a match to TRBD1. V lost 4 bases and J lost 6; bases outside the gene matches: 8. This CDR3 region has 14 residues. Germline CDR1 and CDR2: SNHLY and FYNNEI. As DNA, the CDR3 is TGTGCCAGCAGTGGCGACAGGGGAGGCGGCGAGCAGTACTTC. Protein sequence: CASSGDRGGGEQYF.